These 12 T cell receptor beta chains share one sample of origin, sequenced in a study of CXCR4 blockade with PD-1 therapy in pancreatic cancer. Assay used: immunoSEQ multiplex PCR; TCRdb lists only in-frame clones, some missing. The table records about 8,100 clones, approximately 54% of them present only once. What was sequenced was tumor tissue. The receptor set was obtained from a human donor with pancreatic ductal adenocarcinoma.

This clone was seen a few times. The chain combines TRBV6-8 with TRBJ2-2, with 8 bases identical to TRBD1. J lost 6 bases, V lost 5 bases, and 8 bases had no gene match. Germline V gene data show CDR1 as MNHGY and CDR2 as SAAAGT. The CDR3 has 15 residues. In DNA form, the CDR3 reads TGTGCCAGCAGTATCGACAGGGGATATTCCGGGGAGCTGTTTTTT. Its protein product is CASSIDRGYSGELFF.

The rearrangement uses TRBV19 and TRBJ2-7; 10 bases match TRBD1. CDR3 length equals 14 residues. The J segment lost 2 bases and the V segment lost 4 bases, leaving 2 bases of the junction unmatched. Germline assignment: CDR1 LNHDA and CDR2 SQIVND (reference sequence). Here the CDR3 reads CASSTGQGAYEQYF. The CDR3, as DNA: TGTGCCAGTAGTACAGGACAGGGGGCCTACGAGCAGTACTTC. The full variable domain, its missing parts supplied by reference TRBV19 and TRBJ2-7, is DGGITQSPKYLFRKEGQNVTLSCEQNLNHDAMYWYRQDPGQGLRLIYYSQIVNDFQKGDIAEGYSVSREKKESFPLTVTSAQKNPTAFYLCASSTGQGAYEQYFGPGTRLTVT.

The chain uses TRBV7-4 and TRBJ2-2; D gene uncertain. This CDR3 is 13 amino acids long. Per germline, CDR1 SGHVT and CDR2 SQSDAQ. V was clipped by 1 base and J by 3 bases, with 3 bases between them. The CDR3 region is CASSLEDTGELFF. The CDR3 nucleotides read TGTGCCAGCAGCTTAGAAGACACCGGGGAGCTGTTTTTT.

The rearrangement joins TRBV7-5 to TRBJ2-7; the table's D call TRBD1 went unverified against the DNA. TRBV7-5 is described as a pseudogene. The CDR3 runs 17 residues. In DNA form, the CDR3 reads TGTGCCAGCAGCAACCGCCTCCAGGGGGCTAGATCGTACGAGCAGTACTTC. It translates to CASSNRLQGARSYEQYF.

The CDR3 DNA reads as TGTGCCTGGAGTGTAGGGAGCAACACTGAAGCTTTCTTT. Translating gives CAWSVGSNTEAFF. V and J are TRBV30 and TRBJ1-1; D not resolved. V lost 0 bases and J 2 bases, leaving 7 bases between the germline ends. CDR1 is GTSNPN, CDR2 SVGIG, per germline (reference sequence). The CDR3 length is 13 residues. Full variable domain (remainder filled in from reference TRBV30 and TRBJ1-1): SQTIHQWPATLVQPVGSPLSLECTVEGTSNPNLYWYRQAAGRGLQLLFYSVGIGQISSEVPQNLSASRPQDRQFILSSKKLLLSDSGFYLCAWSVGSNTEAFFGQGTRLTVV.

This chain links TRBV25-1 with TRBJ2-7, with TRBD2 matching 13 bases. Germline CDR1 is MGHDK and CDR2 is SYGVNS. After removal of 6 bases from V and 6 bases from J, the junction contained 2 bases not matched to a gene. The CDR3 has 13 amino acids. The CDR3 region is CASRTSGRIEQYF. The CDR3 coding sequence is TGTGCCAGCAGGACTAGCGGGAGGATCGAGCAGTACTTC.

This clone was seen more than once but under ten times. The V gene is TRBV7-5, the J gene TRBJ2-7; the table's TRBD2 call for D was not verified on the DNA. TRBV7-5 corresponds to a pseudogene. This CDR3 has 14 amino acids. The CDR3: CASSLNLDSYEQYF. DNA for the CDR3: TGTGCCAGCAGCCTCAATTTAGACTCCTACGAGCAGTACTTC.

The chain couples TRBV14 to TRBJ2-2, with D tentatively TRBD1 (6 bases). Between the trimmed V and J ends, which lost 0 bases and 3 bases, there was a span of 8 bases. The CDR3 spans 15 residues. From germline, CDR1 is SGHDN and CDR2 FVKESK. The CDR3 protein is CASSQETGYTGELFF. CDR3 coding DNA: TGTGCCAGCAGCCAAGAGACAGGATACACCGGGGAGCTGTTTTTT.

The chain is built from TRBV6-8 and TRBJ1-5; D is uncertain. V shed 4 bases and J shed 1 base, with 5 bases lying between them. Germline CDR1 MNHGY, CDR2 SAAAGT. The CDR3 has 13 amino acids. The CDR3 sequence is CASSWNSNQPQHF. The DNA of the CDR3 is TGTGCCAGCAGTTGGAACAGCAATCAGCCCCAGCATTTT.

This clone appeared a few times. Sequence at one end of the junction differs from germline and may be a read error. V is TRBV6-8 and J is TRBJ2-3; 14 nucleotides match TRBD2. Germline-derived CDR1 and CDR2 are MNHGY and SAAAGT. The CDR3 extends over 16 amino acids. DNA for the CDR3: TGTGCCAGCAGTGACTCGACTAGCGGGGGGGCAGATACGCAGTATTTT. Protein product: CASSDSTSGGADTQYF.

The chain combines TRBV9 with TRBJ2-3, with 13 bases identical to TRBD2. CDR1 SGDLS and CDR2 YYNGEE come from the germline V gene. J gave up 4 bases and V 5 bases, and 7 bases lay outside the gene matches. CDR3 length equals 16 residues. CDR3 sequence: CASSLRTSGSSDTQYF. The CDR3 DNA is TGTGCCAGCAGTCTCCGGACTAGCGGGAGTTCAGATACGCAGTATTTT.

The chain is built from TRBV28 and TRBJ2-7; a possible D gene is TRBD1 (6 bases). Trimming took off 2 bases at V and 4 bases at J, with 12 bases between the two ends. The CDR3 totals 14 residues. CDR1 is MDHEN, CDR2 SYDVKM, per germline. The CDR3 DNA is TGTGCCAGCAGTTTACAGGGGAAGGGGTACGAGCAGTACTTC. Protein sequence: CASSLQGKGYEQYF.